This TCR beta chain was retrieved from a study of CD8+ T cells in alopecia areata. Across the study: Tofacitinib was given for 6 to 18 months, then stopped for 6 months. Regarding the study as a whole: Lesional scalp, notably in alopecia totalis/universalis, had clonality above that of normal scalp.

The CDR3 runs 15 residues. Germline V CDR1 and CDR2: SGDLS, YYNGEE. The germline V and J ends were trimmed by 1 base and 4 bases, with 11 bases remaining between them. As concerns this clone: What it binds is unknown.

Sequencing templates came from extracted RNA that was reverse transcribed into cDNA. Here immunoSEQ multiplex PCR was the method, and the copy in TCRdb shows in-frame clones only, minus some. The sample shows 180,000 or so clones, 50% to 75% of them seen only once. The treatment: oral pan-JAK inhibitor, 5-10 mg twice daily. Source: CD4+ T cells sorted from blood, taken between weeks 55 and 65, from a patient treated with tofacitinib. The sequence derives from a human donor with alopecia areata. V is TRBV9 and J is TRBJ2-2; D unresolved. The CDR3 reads CASSVTPGSTGELFF. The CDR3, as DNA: TGTGCCAGCAGCGTAACTCCCGGCAGCACCGGGGAGCTGTTTTTT. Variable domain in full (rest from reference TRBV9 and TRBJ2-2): DSGVTQTPKHLITATGQRVTLRCSPRSGDLSVYWYQQSLDQGLQFLIQYYNGEERAKGNILERFSAQQFPDLHSELNLSSLELGDSALYFCASSVTPGSTGELFFGEGSRLTVL.